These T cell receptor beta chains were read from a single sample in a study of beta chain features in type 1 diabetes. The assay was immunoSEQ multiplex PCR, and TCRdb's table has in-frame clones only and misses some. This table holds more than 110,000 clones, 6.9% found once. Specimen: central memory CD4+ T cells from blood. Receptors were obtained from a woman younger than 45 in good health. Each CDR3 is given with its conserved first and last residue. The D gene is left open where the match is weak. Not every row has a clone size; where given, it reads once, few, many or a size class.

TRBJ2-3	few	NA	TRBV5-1	CASSSRTYTDTQYF	TGCGCCAGCAGCTCGCGGACTTACACAGATACGCAGTATTTT
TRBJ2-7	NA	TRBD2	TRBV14	CASSQGGLAGAYEQYF	TGTGCCAGCAGCCAAGGGGGACTAGCGGGGGCCTACGAGCAGTACTTC
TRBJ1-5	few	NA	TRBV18	CASSPQGVNQPQHF	TGTGCCAGCTCACCACAGGGGGTAAATCAGCCCCAGCATTTT
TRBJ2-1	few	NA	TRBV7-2	CASSLVASNSYNEQFF	TGTGCCAGCAGCTTAGTAGCGTCCAACTCCTACAATGAGCAGTTCTTC
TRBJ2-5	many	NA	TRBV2	CASMEGPLQETQYF	TGTGCCAGCATGGAGGGACCACTCCAAGAGACCCAGTACTTC
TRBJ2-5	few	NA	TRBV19	CASRRRGQETQYF	TGTGCCAGTAGGAGAAGGGGGCAAGAGACCCAGTACTTC
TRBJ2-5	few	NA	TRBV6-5	CASSYSRDGQTQYF	TGTGCCAGCAGTTACTCGCGGGATGGACAGACCCAGTACTTC
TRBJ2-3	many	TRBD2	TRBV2	CASSIAGADTQYF	TGTGCCAGCAGTATAGCGGGAGCAGATACGCAGTATTTT
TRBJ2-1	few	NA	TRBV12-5	CASGFWRNEQFF	TGTGCTAGTGGTTTCTGGAGGAATGAGCAGTTCTTC
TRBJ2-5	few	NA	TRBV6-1	CASAWTEQETQYF	TGTGCCAGCGCCTGGACAGAGCAAGAGACCCAGTACTTC
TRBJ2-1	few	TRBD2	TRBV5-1	CASSPGTSGRAGNEQFF	TGCGCCAGCAGCCCTGGGACTAGCGGGAGGGCCGGTAATGAGCAGTTCTTC
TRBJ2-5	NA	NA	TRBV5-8	CASSLYSSRETQYF	TGTGCCAGCAGCTTGTACTCTAGTAGAGAGACCCAGTACTTC
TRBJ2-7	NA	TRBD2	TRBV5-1	CASSLAGALPSYEQYF	TGCGCCAGCAGCTTAGCGGGGGCCCTCCCCTCCTACGAGCAGTACTTC
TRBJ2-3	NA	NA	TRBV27	CASSFGRLAGTDTQYF	TGTGCCAGCAGTTTCGGTCGCCTAGCAGGCACAGATACGCAGTATTTT
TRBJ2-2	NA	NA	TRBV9	CASSVEAVPWRELFF	TGTGCCAGCAGCGTAGAAGCGGTCCCGTGGAGGGAGCTGTTTTTT
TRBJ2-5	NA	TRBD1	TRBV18	CASSPGTGGEETQYF	TGTGCCAGCTCACCCGGGACAGGGGGCGAAGAGACCCAGTACTTC
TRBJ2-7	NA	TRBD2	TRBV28	CASTLAPIYSYEQYF	TGTGCCAGCACACTAGCGCCTATCTACTCCTACGAGCAGTACTTC
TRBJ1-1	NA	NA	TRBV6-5	CASSYNDGALEAFF	TGTGCCAGCAGTTACAACGACGGAGCACTTGAGGCTTTCTTT
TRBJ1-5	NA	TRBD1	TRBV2	CASTLQGALRQPQHF	TGTGCCAGCACACTTCAGGGGGCTCTTCGTCAGCCCCAGCATTTT
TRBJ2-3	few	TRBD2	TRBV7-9	CASSPPRTSGSGTDTQYF	TGTGCCAGCAGCCCGCCGAGGACTAGCGGGAGCGGCACAGATACGCAGTATTTT
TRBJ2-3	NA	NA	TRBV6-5	CASSLEGVGADTQYF	TGTGCCAGCAGCCTTGAGGGGGTAGGTGCAGATACGCAGTATTTT
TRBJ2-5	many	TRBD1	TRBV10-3	CAIRDRAQETQYF	TGTGCCATCAGAGACAGGGCCCAAGAGACCCAGTACTTC
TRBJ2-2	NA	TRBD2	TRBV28	CASSLASGRTNTGELFF	TGTGCCAGCAGTTTAGCTAGCGGGAGGACGAACACCGGGGAGCTGTTTTTT
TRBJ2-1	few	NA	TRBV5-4	CASSLHSGSYNEQFF	TGTGCCAGCAGCTTGCACAGCGGCTCCTACAATGAGCAGTTCTTC
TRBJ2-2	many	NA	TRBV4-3	CASSQGVTGELFF	TGCGCCAGCAGCCAAGGAGTTACCGGGGAGCTGTTTTTT
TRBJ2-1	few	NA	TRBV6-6	CASSYRTGYNEQFF	TGTGCCAGCAGTTACCGAACAGGTTACAATGAGCAGTTCTTC
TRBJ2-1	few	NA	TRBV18	CASSQTRDDEQFF	TGTGCCAGCTCACAAACTAGAGACGATGAGCAGTTCTTC
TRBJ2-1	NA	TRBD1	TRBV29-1	CSGRDRGSSYNEQFF	TGCAGCGGCCGGGACAGGGGATCCTCTTACAATGAGCAGTTCTTC
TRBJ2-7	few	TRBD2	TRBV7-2	CASSLFPSGSRYEQYF	TGTGCCAGCAGCTTATTCCCTAGCGGGAGTAGGTACGAGCAGTACTTC
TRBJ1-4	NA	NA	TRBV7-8	CASSSRLGDEKLFF	TGTGCCAGCAGTTCCAGACTGGGTGATGAAAAACTGTTTTTT
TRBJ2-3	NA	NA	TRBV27	CASRPVGSTDTQYF	TGTGCCAGCAGACCAGTGGGCAGCACAGATACGCAGTATTTT